The rows below give T cell receptor beta chains drawn from one sample of a study of cytomegalovirus exposure and HLA in healthy donors. Here immunoSEQ multiplex PCR was the method, and the copy in TCRdb shows in-frame clones only, minus some. The sample's table shows approximately 180,000 clones. Sequencing was done on a sample of PBMCs. Receptors originate from a man in his thirties or forties in good health and CMV-seronegative. CDR3s leave out the opening cysteine and the closing phenylalanine or tryptophan.

j_gene	v_gene	CDR3aa
TRBJ1-4	TRBV7-9	ASSLGWTGGIGNEKLF
TRBJ2-2	TRBV28	ASSLNSGRALGTGELF
TRBJ2-3	TRBV10-1	ASSGGRIYPGAPDTQY
TRBJ2-3	TRBV7-3	ASSLRESTDTQY
TRBJ2-3	TRBV25-1	AAGVGLRGADTQY
TRBJ1-1	TRBV27	ASSSSRGYTEAF
TRBJ2-1	TRBV12-5	ASGLDISGSRNNEQF
TRBJ2-1	TRBV18	ASSRPGQKGDEQF
TRBJ1-6	TRBV5-1	ASHNPGVNSPLH
TRBJ1-2	TRBV2	ASISGALGGYT
TRBJ1-2	TRBV7-9	ASSLAPGQGIYGYT
TRBJ1-1	TRBV14	ASSLATGAGTEAF
TRBJ1-2	TRBV6-5	ASSYTQAKAIYGYT
TRBJ2-3	TRBV4-2	ASSQGAAGYTFTDTQY
TRBJ2-7	TRBV27	ASSLLGESKREQY
TRBJ2-1	TRBV7-9	ASSDRVGRLNEQF
TRBJ1-2	TRBV27	ASSLSPANYGYT
TRBJ1-5	TRBV19	ASSIVRGDQPQH
TRBJ2-7	TRBV6-1	ASSGRDRAPHEQY
TRBJ2-2	TRBV10-2	ASSRTGSDGELF
-	TRBV30	AWSLTWGGYEQY
TRBJ2-5	TRBV7-8	ASSPLVAAQETQY
TRBJ1-1	TRBV5-4	ASSPTGGLSSTEAF
TRBJ2-7	TRBV13	ASSLGGSGGSREQY
TRBJ2-2	TRBV5-6	ASSFSNEQGTGELF
TRBJ1-2	TRBV4-2	ASSLTRPGTGLNYGYT
TRBJ2-5	TRBV7-2	ASSLEQGASETQY
TRBJ2-3	TRBV7-2	ASSQRLAGTTDTQY
TRBJ2-3	TRBV9	ASRGGAGTDTQY
TRBJ2-7	TRBV10-2	ASNLGAGGTGEQY
TRBJ2-7	TRBV7-2	ASSSTGTTWREQY
TRBJ1-2	TRBV18	ASSPPTTGPNYGYT
TRBJ1-3	TRBV19	ASSMGPSGNTIY
TRBJ1-1	TRBV5-1	ASSLGQQTMNTEAF
TRBJ1-1	TRBV18	ASSPQGLQGTNTEAF
TRBJ1-4	TRBV6-5	ASSYSTGQGDEKLF
TRBJ1-2	TRBV10-2	ASSESRLYGYT
TRBJ2-7	TRBV18	ASSPPGGAEQY
TRBJ1-2	TRBV25-1	ASSESPPGQNYGYT
TRBJ2-1	TRBV19	ASSGPGQNLRDEQF
TRBJ1-5	TRBV19	ASKESGTGNQPQH
TRBJ2-3	TRBV5-4	ASSTGQQRDTQY
TRBJ2-2	TRBV28	ASTGGNTGELF
TRBJ2-7	TRBV7-6	ASSLFGTGTGTYEQY
TRBJ1-2	TRBV19	ASSIPQAYYGYT
TRBJ2-3	TRBV9	ASSAGLAEVTDTQY
TRBJ1-1	TRBV18	ASSPDFRIGNTEAF
TRBJ1-2	TRBV18	ASSPLQGDNYGYT
TRBJ2-5	TRBV9	ASSGWDRAQETQY
TRBJ1-2	TRBV30	AWSVLTGLGYT
TRBJ2-5	TRBV7-9	ASSPHSGQVQETQY
TRBJ2-5	TRBV28	ASSFFGGGQETQY
TRBJ2-4	TRBV4-1	ASSHGLAGTLAKNIQY
TRBJ2-4	TRBV28	ASSPPSGEGSIQY
-	TRBV5-1	ASSTGTVPTYEQY
TRBJ2-7	TRBV19	ASSIEPGSIPYEQY